The clone carrying this TCR beta chain showed up just a few times. Its antigen is undetermined. The CDR3 has 14 residues. V shed 5 bases, J shed 2 bases, and the junction held 9 bases outside the gene matches. Germline assignment: CDR1 SQVTM and CDR2 ANQGSEA. The PCR used 60 Vbeta and 13 Jbeta primers. Sequencing used immunoSEQ multiplex PCR; TCRdb keeps in-frame clones, though not all of them. The sample lists about 120,000 clones; roughly 60% were seen once. While unrecorded immune exposures were likely, the donors were nominally healthy when sampled. The data belong to a study of cytomegalovirus exposure and HLA in healthy donors. Study-level results: It was taken for granted in presence/absence analyses that sequencing depth across donors was roughly uniform. A later analysis reportedly found that, within productive TCRs, an Asian-associated ancestry cluster had fewer N-insertions than the mean observed across the approximately 700 donors.

The rearrangement uses TRBV29-1 and TRBJ2-7, with 7 bases fitting TRBD1. The clonotype was recovered from a man in his forties in good health and CMV-seropositive. Input material: PBMCs. The CDR3 loop reads CSVTPMDRTYEQYF. The DNA for the CDR3 is TGCAGCGTTACCCCTATGGACAGGACCTACGAGCAGTACTTC.